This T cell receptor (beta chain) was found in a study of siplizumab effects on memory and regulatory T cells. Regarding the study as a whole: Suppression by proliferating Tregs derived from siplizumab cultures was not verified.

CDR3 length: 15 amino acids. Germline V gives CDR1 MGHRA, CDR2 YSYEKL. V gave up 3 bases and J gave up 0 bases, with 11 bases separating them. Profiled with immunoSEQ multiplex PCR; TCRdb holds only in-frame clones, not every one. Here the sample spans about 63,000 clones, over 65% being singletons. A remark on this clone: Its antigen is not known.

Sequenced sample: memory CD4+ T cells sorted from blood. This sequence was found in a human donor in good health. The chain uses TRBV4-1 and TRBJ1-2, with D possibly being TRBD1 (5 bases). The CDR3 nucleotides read TGCGCCAGCAGCCAGGGGAGACAGCCTAACTATGGCTACACCTTC. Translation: CASSQGRQPNYGYTF.